A selection of T cell receptor beta chains follows, all from one sample in a study of technical replicates of blood from a handful of donors. Sequenced by immunoSEQ multiplex PCR; TCRdb stores in-frame clones only, minus some. Among approximately 60,000 clones listed, around 87% were seen once. Sequencing was done on a sample of PBMCs. The receptors shown here come from a human donor in good health. Some clones in this sample may be carry-over from other donors' samples. CDR3s include the opening cysteine and the closing phenylalanine or tryptophan. D genes are given only for firm matches. For some rows the clone size is stated as once, few or many, or as a class when expanded; others skip it.

J gene | D gene | clone size | V gene | CDR3 protein | CDR3 DNA
TRBJ1-6 | TRBD1 | - | TRBV5-6 | CASSTGQGGNSPLHF | TGTGCCAGCAGCACGGGACAGGGTGGGAATTCACCCCTCCACTTT
TRBJ1-2 | TRBD1 | - | TRBV12-5 | CASGLVILPGGYGYTF | TGTGCTAGTGGTTTGGTAATCTTGCCAGGGGGCTATGGCTACACCTTC
TRBJ2-1 | TRBD2 | - | TRBV10-3 | CATSIDPQRGYNEQFF | TGTGCCACCTCGATCGACCCACAGCGGGGGTACAATGAGCAGTTCTTC
TRBJ1-1 | TRBD1 | few | TRBV18 | CASSHRDRARGTEAFF | TGTGCCAGCTCCCACAGGGACAGGGCCAGGGGCACTGAAGCTTTCTTT
TRBJ1-1 | - | - | TRBV7-9 | CASSKQGGTEAFF | TGTGCCAGCAGCAAACAGGGAGGGACTGAAGCTTTCTTT
TRBJ1-6 | - | once | TRBV30 | CAGAGGLSSPLHF | TGTGCCGGGGCGGGGGGCCTCAGTTCACCCCTCCACTTT
TRBJ2-7 | - | - | TRBV28 | CASSLGSRSYEQYF | TGTGCCAGCAGTTTGGGCAGCCGCTCCTACGAGCAGTACTTC
TRBJ1-6 | TRBD1 | once | TRBV4-2 | CASSQPDRGGISPLHF | TGTGCCAGCAGCCAACCGGACAGGGGAGGGATTTCACCCCTCCACTTT
TRBJ2-3 | TRBD2 | - | TRBV5-6 | CASIESGSSTDTQYF | TGTGCCAGCATCGAGAGCGGGAGCAGCACAGATACGCAGTATTTT
TRBJ2-1 | TRBD1 | - | TRBV5-1 | CASSLQGADEQFF | TGCGCCAGCAGCCTACAGGGGGCGGATGAGCAGTTCTTC
TRBJ2-7 | TRBD1 | - | TRBV9 | CASSAESGQSEYEQYF | TGTGCCAGCAGCGCAGAGTCGGGACAGTCCGAATACGAGCAGTACTTC
TRBJ2-7 | - | - | TRBV6-5 | CASSYSTRAAYEQYF | TGTGCCAGCAGTTACTCGACCAGGGCAGCCTACGAGCAGTACTTC
TRBJ1-4 | TRBD1 | - | TRBV19 | CASKPTGGRTNEKLFF | TGTGCCAGCAAACCGACAGGGGGCAGAACTAATGAAAAACTGTTTTTT
TRBJ2-2 | - | few | TRBV5-4 | CASSPSRLGELFF | TGTGCCAGCAGCCCTTCGCGGCTCGGGGAGCTGTTTTTT
TRBJ1-1 | - | few | TRBV7-9 | CASSLWGGTEAFF | TGTGCCAGCAGCTTATGGGGGGGGACTGAAGCTTTCTTT
TRBJ1-2 | TRBD1 | - | TRBV7-6 | CASSSGQGSYYGYTF | TGTGCCAGCAGCAGCGGACAGGGGAGTTACTATGGCTACACCTTC
TRBJ2-3 | TRBD1 | - | TRBV15 | CATSPGGSTDTQYF | TGTGCCACCAGCCCAGGGGGAAGCACAGATACGCAGTATTTT
TRBJ2-2 | TRBD2 | - | TRBV7-2 | CASSLWTSGGAPGELFF | TGTGCCAGCAGCTTGTGGACTAGCGGGGGGGCTCCCGGGGAGCTGTTTTTT
TRBJ1-5 | - | - | TRBV11-2 | CASSLDRYQPQHF | TGTGCCAGCAGCTTAGACAGGTATCAGCCCCAGCATTTT
TRBJ2-7 | TRBD1 | - | TRBV11-1 | CASSRDRGRRTYEQYF | TGTGCCAGCAGCCGAGACAGGGGTCGCCGAACCTACGAGCAGTACTTC
TRBJ1-2 | - | few | TRBV29-1 | CSVEDPEGRRYGYTF | TGCAGCGTTGAAGATCCAGAGGGAAGAAGGTATGGCTACACCTTC
TRBJ2-7 | - | - | TRBV6-5 | CASLTPGGGEQYF | TGTGCCAGCTTGACTCCGGGGGGCGGCGAGCAGTACTTC
TRBJ2-3 | TRBD2 | - | TRBV2 | CASRGPGRGGDVRADTQYF | TGTGCCAGCAGGGGCCCGGGGCGGGGGGGAGACGTCCGGGCAGATACGCAGTATTTT
TRBJ2-5 | - | - | TRBV18 | CASSPGSQETQYF | TGTGCCAGCTCACCGGGGAGCCAAGAGACCCAGTACTTC